This T cell receptor beta chain derives from a study of cytomegalovirus exposure and HLA in healthy donors. CDR3 length equals 14 residues. Germline V gives CDR1 MNHEY, CDR2 SVGAGI. V lost 5 bases to trimming and J lost 0 bases, with 8 bases between them. Both 60 Vbeta primers and 13 Jbeta primers went into the PCR. Clones were sequenced by immunoSEQ multiplex PCR, and TCRdb holds only the in-frame ones, with some missing. Among more than 90,000 clones listed, around three fifths were seen once. The gene calls are TRBV6-5 and TRBJ1-3, with D unclear. Material for sequencing was PBMCs. The receptor was derived from a boy younger than 18 in good health and CMV-seropositive. The CDR3 sequence: CASSAGSSGNTIYF. CDR3 DNA sequence: TGTGCCAGCAGTGCAGGTTCCTCTGGAAACACCATATATTTT.